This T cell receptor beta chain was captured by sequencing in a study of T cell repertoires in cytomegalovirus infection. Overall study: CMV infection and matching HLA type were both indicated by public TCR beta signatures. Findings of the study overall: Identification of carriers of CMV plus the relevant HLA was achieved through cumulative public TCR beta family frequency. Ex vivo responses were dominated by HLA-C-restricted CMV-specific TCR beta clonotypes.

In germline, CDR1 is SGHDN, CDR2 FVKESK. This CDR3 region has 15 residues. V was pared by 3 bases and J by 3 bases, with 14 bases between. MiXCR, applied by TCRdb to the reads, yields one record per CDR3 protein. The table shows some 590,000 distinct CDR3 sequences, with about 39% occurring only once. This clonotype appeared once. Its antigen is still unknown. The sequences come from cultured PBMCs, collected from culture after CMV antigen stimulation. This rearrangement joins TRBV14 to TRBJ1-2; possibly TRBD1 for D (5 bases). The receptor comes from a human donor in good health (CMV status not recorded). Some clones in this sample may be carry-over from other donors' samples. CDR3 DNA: TGTGCCAGCAGCCATCCGGGGGGTGAGGACTATGGCTACACCTTC. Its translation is CASSHPGGEDYGYTF.